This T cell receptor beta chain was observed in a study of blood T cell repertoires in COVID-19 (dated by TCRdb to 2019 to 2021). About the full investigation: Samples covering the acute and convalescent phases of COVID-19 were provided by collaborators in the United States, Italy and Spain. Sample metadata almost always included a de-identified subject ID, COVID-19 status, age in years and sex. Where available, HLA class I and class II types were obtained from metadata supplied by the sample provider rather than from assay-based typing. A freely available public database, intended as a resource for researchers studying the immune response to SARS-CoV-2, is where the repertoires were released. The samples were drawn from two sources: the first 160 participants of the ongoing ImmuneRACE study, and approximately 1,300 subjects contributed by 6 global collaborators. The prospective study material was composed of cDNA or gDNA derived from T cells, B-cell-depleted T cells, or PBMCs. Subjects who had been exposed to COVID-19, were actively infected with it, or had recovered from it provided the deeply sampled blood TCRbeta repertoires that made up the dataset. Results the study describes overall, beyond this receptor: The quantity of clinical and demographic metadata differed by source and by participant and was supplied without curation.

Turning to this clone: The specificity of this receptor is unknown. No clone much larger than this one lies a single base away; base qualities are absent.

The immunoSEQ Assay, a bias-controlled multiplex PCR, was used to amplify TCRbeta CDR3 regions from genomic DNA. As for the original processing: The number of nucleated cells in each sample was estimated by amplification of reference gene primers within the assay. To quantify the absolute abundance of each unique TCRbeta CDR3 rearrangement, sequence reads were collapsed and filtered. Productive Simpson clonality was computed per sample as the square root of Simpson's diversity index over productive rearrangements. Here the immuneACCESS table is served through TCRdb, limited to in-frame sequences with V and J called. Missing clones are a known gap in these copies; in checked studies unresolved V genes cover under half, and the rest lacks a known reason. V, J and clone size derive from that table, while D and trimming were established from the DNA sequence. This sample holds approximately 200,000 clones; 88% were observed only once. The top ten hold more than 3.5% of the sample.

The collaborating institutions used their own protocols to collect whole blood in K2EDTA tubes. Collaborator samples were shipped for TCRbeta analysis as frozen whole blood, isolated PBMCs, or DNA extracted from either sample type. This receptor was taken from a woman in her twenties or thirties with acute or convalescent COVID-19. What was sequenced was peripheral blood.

The CDR3: CASSPRGGYTF. The DNA sequence is given as TGTGCCAGCAGTCCCCGGGGTGGCTACACCTTC. The sequence joins TRBV28 to TRBJ1-2, with the D gene call left open. Its CDR3 holds 11 amino acids, cysteine through phenylalanine. Just the 33-base CDR3 DNA is kept, in frame starting at base 1. The germline V gene yields MDHEN for CDR1 and SYDVKM for CDR2. V and J lose 5 bases and 7 bases, and a span of 8 bases separates them.